The following is a TCR beta chain sequence with its context. The antigen it binds to is not known. The sample holds no much larger clone one base away, and base qualities are not on file. Libraries came from PCR. Instrument used: Illumina HiSeq 2500. To reduce PCR and sequencing biases, unique molecular identifiers were incorporated into the TCR beta cDNA libraries. Every 1 to 10 million input T cells yielded 500,000 or so cDNA molecules, meaning each molecule approximated one T cell. The patient libraries were prepared and sequenced with the same protocol used for the earlier healthy control dataset. Samples belonging to the same batch were prepared together, multiplexed and sequenced on a shared HiSeq lane. Processing in the source paper ran as follows. MIGEC handled the raw barcoded reads, throwing out single-read molecular identifier groups before consensus assembly and CDR3 extraction. VDJtools was used for post-analysis of the clonotype tables, and diversity was normalized by down-sampling every dataset to the size of the smallest sample. To correct batch-related cross-sample contamination, repertoire overlap clustering matched CDR3 amino acid sequences but not nucleotide sequences. Starting from the raw public reads, TCRdb applied fastp trimming at Q25, assembled clones with MiXCR and retained in-frame beta chains. Each CDR3 protein gets just one entry, which takes the most common genes and DNA from the rows behind it. The authors' filters were not applied to this entry. The sample data list over 150,000 distinct CDR3 sequences, and about 37% of these were observed just once. Of the sample, over 25% is held by the ten largest clones.

The sample originates from a study of post-analysis software for immune sequencing data (dated by TCRdb to between 2015 and 2016). Regarding the complete study: Relapsing-remitting, secondary progressive and progressive-relapsing multiple sclerosis were recorded as disease courses, and subtype annotation was lacking for some patients. The multiple sclerosis patient repertoires were compared with about a dozen previously published healthy control repertoires from donors aged 6 to 25 years. A subset of samples was prepared in parallel using single-end sample barcoding, then pooled and co-amplified after Illumina adapter ligation. General study outcomes and caveats: Significantly higher frequencies in patients than in controls were found for roughly 5 TRBV segments, including TRBV5-6, TRBV5-1 and TRBV20-1. When samples were clustered directly using the F measure, samples prepared in the same batch co-clustered strongly, which prompted a batch-effect correction. Multiple sclerosis patients had significantly lower normalized Chao1 diversity than controls, a result that suggests substantial peripheral T-cell clonal expansion. The control group was slightly older than the multiple sclerosis patient group.

Here V drops 3 bases and J drops 6 bases, and the junction holds 7 bases not matched to any gene. Counted from cysteine to phenylalanine, this CDR3 has 13 amino acids. Solely the CDR3 DNA is kept, with 39 bases framed from the first base. The CDR1 and CDR2 encoded by the germline V gene (reference sequence) are DFQATT and SNEGSKA. What this sample's time point label stands for: second blood draw from one MS patient after hematopoietic stem cell transplantation. TCR beta repertoires were profiled from peripheral blood of 13 young patients with multiple sclerosis to demonstrate the VDJtools post-analysis software. The patients with multiple sclerosis were children and adolescents between about 6 and 16 years of age.

This receptor was taken from a girl under 18 with multiple sclerosis. Donor details come from another sample of the same person, matched by shared clones. The rearranged segments are TRBV20-1 and TRBJ2-7, with 8 junctional bases fitting TRBD2. The sequencing used blood, collected after autologous hematopoietic stem cell transplantation. CDR3 sequence: CSASRVAGSEQYF. The DNA sequence is TGCAGTGCTAGTCGTGTAGCGGGAAGCGAGCAGTACTTC.